This T cell receptor beta chain was sequenced for a study of T cell repertoires in cytomegalovirus infection. General observations from the study: It was HLA-C-restricted CMV-specific TCR beta clonotypes that dominated the response ex vivo.

Each CDR3 protein gets one entry after TCRdb re-called the reads with MiXCR. The data hold more than 300,000 distinct CDR3 sequences, with around a third observed a single time. Comment on this clonotype: As yet, its antigen is unknown.

Material: cultured PBMCs, obtained from culture after CMV antigen stimulation. This sequence originates from a human donor in good health (CMV status not recorded). Some clones in this sample may be carry-over from other donors' samples.

CDR3 loop: CASSPQQRYNEQFF. The CDR3 nucleotides are TGCGCCAGCAGCCCGCAACAACGATACAATGAGCAGTTCTTC. The chain combines TRBV5-1 with TRBJ2-1; the D is unclear. Germline V gives CDR1 SGHRS, CDR2 YFSETQ. The ends were cut back, 4 bases at V and 4 bases at J, with 12 bases in the middle. The CDR3 consists of 14 residues.